Each of the 8 T cell receptor beta chains below was sequenced from the same sample in a study of cytomegalovirus exposure and HLA in healthy donors. PCR amplification relied on 60 Vbeta primers (plus 13 Jbeta primers). Generated by immunoSEQ multiplex PCR, the TCRdb table keeps only in-frame clones and is missing some. The table shows about 190,000 clones, with about 81% occurring only once. The material sequenced was PBMCs. Receptors were obtained from a man younger than 35 in good health and CMV-seronegative.

The chain carries TRBV5-1 and TRBJ2-5; TRBD2 agrees at 8 bases. CDR1 is SGHRS, CDR2 YFSETQ, per germline. This CDR3 region has 15 residues. V trimming: 6 bases; J trimming: 1 base; junction bases outside the gene matches: 8. As DNA, the CDR3 is TGCGCCAGCACCGACACTAGCGGCCCCCAAGAGACCCAGTACTTC. Translation gives CASTDTSGPQETQYF.

With regard to this clone: One end of the junction does not line up with germline, which may come from a read error. V usage is TRBV7-7 and J usage is TRBJ2-3; the match to TRBD2 covers 9 bases. From germline, CDR1 is SSHAT and CDR2 FNYEAQ (reference sequence). The CDR3 is 15 residues long. The CDR3 DNA reads as TGTGCTAGCAGCCCAAGCGGGAGGAGCACAGATACGCAGTATTTT. This codes for CASSPSGRSTDTQYF.

The rearrangement uses TRBV20-1 and TRBJ2-1; D unclear. This CDR3 has 10 residues. The V and J ends lost 8 bases and 9 bases respectively, with 11 bases between them. CDR1 is DFQATT and CDR2 is SNEGSKA in the germline V gene (reference sequence). The CDR3 bases are TGCAGTCCTCGAGCCAGTGAGCAGTTCTTC. Translation: CSPRASEQFF.

This rearrangement joins TRBV7-9 to TRBJ2-1, with 11 bases aligning to TRBD2. Germline CDR1 is SEHNR and CDR2 is FQNEAQ (reference sequence). V trimming: 5 bases; J trimming: 13 bases; junction bases outside the gene matches: 4. CDR3 length: 12 residues. CDR3 bases: TGTGCCAGCAGCAGTCTAGCGGGAGGACAGTTCTTC. Amino acids: CASSSLAGGQFF.

The rearrangement joins TRBV19 to TRBJ2-2; D unresolved. V was cut by 0 bases and J by 1 base, with 6 bases left in between. From germline, CDR1 is LNHDA and CDR2 SQIVND (reference sequence). This CDR3 contains 15 residues. Here the CDR3 DNA reads TGTGCCAGTAGTATAGAAGCCGGGAACACCGGGGAGCTGTTTTTT. Translated, it gives CASSIEAGNTGELFF.

Only a few counts were recorded for this clone. The chain combines TRBV7-2 with TRBJ2-6, with 11 bases identical to TRBD2. The J segment lost 1 base and the V segment lost 1 base, leaving 3 bases of the junction unmatched. CDR1 SGHTA and CDR2 FQGNSA come from the germline V gene. CDR3 length: 18 amino acids. As DNA, the CDR3 is TGTGCCAGCAGCTTAGTAGCTAGCGGGAGGTCTGGGGCCAACGTCCTGACTTTC. Translated: CASSLVASGRSGANVLTF.

The J gene is TRBJ1-6, the V gene TRBV2; tentative D call: TRBD1 (6 bases). Between the trimmed V and J ends, which lost 4 bases and 5 bases, there was a span of 9 bases. This CDR3 region has 14 residues. Germline V gene lookup returns CDR1 SNHLY and CDR2 FYNNEI. This CDR3 is CASSVGGNNSPLHF. In DNA form, the CDR3 reads TGTGCCAGCAGTGTAGGGGGAAATAATTCACCCCTCCACTTT.

In its sample, this clone was seen a few times. This chain joins TRBV19 and TRBJ1-1; D remains ambiguous. V was pared by 6 bases and J by 3 bases, with 14 bases between. Looked up from germline, CDR1 is LNHDA and CDR2 is SQIVND (reference sequence). CDR3 size: 14 residues. CDR3 protein: CASSQELVDTEAFF. In DNA form, the CDR3 reads TGTGCCAGTAGCCAAGAGTTGGTGGACACTGAAGCTTTCTTT. The variable domain in full, with the rest retrieved from reference TRBV19 and TRBJ1-1, is DGGITQSPKYLFRKEGQNVTLSCEQNLNHDAMYWYRQDPGQGLRLIYYSQIVNDFQKGDIAEGYSVSREKKESFPLTVTSAQKNPTAFYLCASSQELVDTEAFFGQGTRLTVV.